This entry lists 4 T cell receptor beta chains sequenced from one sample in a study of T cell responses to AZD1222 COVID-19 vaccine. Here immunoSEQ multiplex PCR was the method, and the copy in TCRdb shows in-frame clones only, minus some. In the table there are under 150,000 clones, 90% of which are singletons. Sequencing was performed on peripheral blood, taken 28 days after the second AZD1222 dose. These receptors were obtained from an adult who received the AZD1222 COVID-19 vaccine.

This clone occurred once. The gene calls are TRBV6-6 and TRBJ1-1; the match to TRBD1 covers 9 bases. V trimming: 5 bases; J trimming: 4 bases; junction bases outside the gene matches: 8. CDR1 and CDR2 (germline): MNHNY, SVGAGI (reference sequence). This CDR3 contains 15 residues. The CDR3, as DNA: TGTGCCAGCAGTCCTTACAGGGGGCTTAGCACTGAAGCTTTCTTT. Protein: CASSPYRGLSTEAFF.

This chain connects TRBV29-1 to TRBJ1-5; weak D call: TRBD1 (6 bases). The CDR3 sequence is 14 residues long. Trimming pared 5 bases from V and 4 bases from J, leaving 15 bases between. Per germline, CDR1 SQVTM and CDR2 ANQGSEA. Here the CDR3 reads CSVQKGGNNQPQHF. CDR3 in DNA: TGCAGCGTTCAGAAGGGGGGAAATAATCAGCCCCAGCATTTT.

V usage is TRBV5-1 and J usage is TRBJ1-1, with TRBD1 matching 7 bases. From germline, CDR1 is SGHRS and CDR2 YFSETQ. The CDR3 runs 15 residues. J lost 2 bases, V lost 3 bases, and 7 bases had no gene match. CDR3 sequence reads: CASSYPGQTNTEAFF. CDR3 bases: TGCGCCAGCAGCTACCCGGGACAGACAAACACTGAAGCTTTCTTT. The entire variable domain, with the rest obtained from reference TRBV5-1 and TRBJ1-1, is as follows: KAGVTQTPRYLIKTRGQQVTLSCSPISGHRSVSWYQQTPGQGLQFLFEYFSETQRNKGNFPGRFSGRQFSNSRSEMNVSTLELGDSALYLCASSYPGQTNTEAFFGQGTRLTVV.

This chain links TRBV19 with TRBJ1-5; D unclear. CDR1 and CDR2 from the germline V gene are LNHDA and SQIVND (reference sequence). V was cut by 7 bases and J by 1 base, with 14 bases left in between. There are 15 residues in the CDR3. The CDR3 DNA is TGTGCCAGTACCCTGGGGTTGGCAAGCAATCAGCCCCAGCATTTT. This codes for CASTLGLASNQPQHF.